This T cell receptor (beta chain) was sequenced for a study of cytomegalovirus exposure and HLA in healthy donors (dated by TCRdb to about 2017). Some background on the complete study: An earlier analysis of several hundred of the donors reported 276 Gb of sequence data and roughly 120 million unique TCR beta sequences obtained from about 200 million T cells. An early release covering 550 to 700 HLA-typed donors comprised about 310 gigabases of sequencing data and tens of millions of unique TCR sequences. Of the 398 genotyped donors, approximately 81% were placed in the genetic ancestry cluster associated with self-reported Caucasian donors. The study was designed to test whether signatures of past pathogen exposure could be identified by cataloging public T cell receptors. The study profiled the T cell repertoires of under 700 subjects by immunosequencing and related them to cytomegalovirus serostatus. A separate validation cohort of roughly 120 different subjects was used in addition to the approximately 700-subject first cohort. High-throughput TCR immunosequencing, statistical association of individual TCRs with disease status, and machine learning were combined to predict cytomegalovirus infection status. To study patterns of TCR occurrence, a later analysis re-analyzed previously published TCR beta repertoires from 500 to 850 donors and added high-resolution HLA genotyping. Rather than using new phenotypic data, the later analysis identified candidate immune exposures from TCR beta sequences and from how often those sequences occurred across donors. In an earlier analysis of 587 of the donors, high-throughput TCR beta sequencing was used to judge whether each TCR beta V gene segment behaved as functional or pseudogenic. Donor age, sex, ethnicity and CMV serostatus were compiled alongside the repertoire data. A later genetic analysis took genome-wide SNP genotypes for 398 of the 666 donors and used that subset as a discovery cohort. All discovery cohort repertoires had been generated using a single sequencing platform. HLA typing covered class I and class II loci at four-digit resolution. Typing coverage differed by locus: A, B, C, DRB1 and DQB1 were typed in about 620-630 donors, DQA1 in roughly 510, DPA1 in some 600, and DPB1 in just under 480. Five DR-DQ haplotypes were treated as single units for association and clustering because of strong linkage in the cohort. Among some 400 genotyped donors of the cohort, an average of approximately 240,000 unique TCR beta nucleotide sequences were sequenced per donor, around 18% of them non-productive. Beyond this particular receptor, the publication reports: Most CMV-associated TCR beta chains appeared to be HLA-restricted in a later analysis, and the HLA associations seemed to be driven largely by CMV exposure. The classifier was reported to diagnose cytomegalovirus status with high specificity and sensitivity in both the original cohort and the validation cohort. Specific HLA alleles were associated with around 18,000 TCR beta sequences at a false discovery rate of 0.05 in a later analysis. An earlier analysis of around 600 of the donors showed that most TCR beta V segments appeared in productive rearrangements either about 87% or about 30% of the time, which broadly matched IMGT annotations. In a later analysis, HLA-associated TCR beta chains showed more clonal expansion and lower generation probabilities than non-associated chains that were equally common. Presence/absence analyses assumed roughly uniform sequencing depth across donors, an assumption that may not hold. A cluster of highly shared sequence variants was judged likely to represent a technical artifact of the sequencing pipeline. Correlated functional status among segregating V segments might be attributable to linkage disequilibrium, but an unknown experimental factor could not be ruled out. When HLA alleles, especially DR and DQ, strongly co-occurred, TCR associations were difficult to assign to individual alleles. Three of the identified cytomegalovirus-associated TCR beta chains were confirmed in vitro to be specific for cytomegalovirus antigens. A later genetic analysis associated a missense DCLRE1C variant with V-gene and J-gene trimming of TCR beta chains, and an independent cohort replicated the association. HLA typing was unavailable for some donors at each locus, so association tests used only the typed subset. The study gave a list of 150 to 200 TCR beta chains associated with cytomegalovirus. According to a later analysis, parvovirus B19, influenza, CMV and Epstein-Barr virus appeared linked to several top co-occurrence clusters. A further reported finding was that TCR beta sequences accurately predicted the HLA-A and HLA-B alleles for most subjects in the first cohort. This cohort had only TCR beta chains sequenced, and the lack of alpha or paired-chain data limited which features could be detected. The only immune exposure information available for the cohort was CMV serostatus. In a later analysis, the rate of TCR association differed among HLA loci, with DRB1 alleles having the most associated TCRs and HLA-C alleles having the fewest. The earlier analysis of about 600 of the donors excluded some 15 rarely observed V segments, including chromosome 9 orphons, because counts were too low. Compared with the approximately 710-donor mean, donors in an Asian-associated ancestry cluster had fewer N-insertions in productive TCRs, according to a later genetic analysis. It was suggested by the authors that the approach could potentially be generalized to other disease states and immunological phenotypes. Across donors, most TCR sequences were observed very rarely, whereas some public TCRs were present in many individuals.

A word on this clone: Its antigen remains unidentified. Base quality data are lacking; no much larger clone is found one base away.

Library preparation used the immunoSEQ multiplex PCR assay. A mixture of 60 forward primers for TCR Vbeta segments and 13 reverse primers for TCR Jbeta segments was used in the multiplex PCR. The CDR3 region of rearranged TCR beta genes was amplified from genomic DNA by a multiplex PCR assay. The Illumina HiSeq System was used to sequence the amplified TCR beta libraries as 87-base-pair reads. As for the authors' bioinformatics: A later analysis tallied roughly 76 million unique TCR beta chains across the 610 or so repertoires, and around 10 million of those chains were shared by two or more donors. To remove PCR and sequencing errors, raw reads were error-corrected and collapsed into unique sequences using a nearest-neighbor algorithm that merged closely related sequences. Alignment of CDR3 sequences to IMGT reference sequences was used to assign V, D and J gene segments. For a sequence to be retained, a match of at least six nucleotides to both a V gene segment and a J gene segment was required. Rearrangements were classified as productive when the CDR3 lacked stop codons and remained in frame with V and J, and all other rearrangements were classified as non-productive. Following IMGT convention, CDR3 was defined as the stretch from the second conserved V-encoded cysteine up to the conserved J-encoded phenylalanine. Sequences without an unambiguous match to a single V gene segment were excluded from the earlier analysis of a few hundred of the donors. In an earlier analysis of 450 to 750 of the donors, a V segment was called functional when productive rearrangements were above 56.7%, and segregating when the standard deviation between donors exceeded 5%. A statistical classification framework was developed to diagnose cytomegalovirus status using the catalog of TCR beta chain sequences. V and J gene assignment, in a later analysis, came from comparing TCR nucleotide sequences with IMGT/GENE-DB human TR gene sequences. In a later analysis, CDR3 sequences and most-parsimonious VDJ recombination scenarios were assigned using the TCRdist pipeline. A later analysis defined each TCR beta chain by its CDR3 amino acid sequence plus V-gene family, and excluded reads lacking a unique V-gene family. In a later analysis, 450 to 600 highly shared, low-generation-probability nucleotide sequences were removed to address suspected cross-contamination and a sequencing artifact. In a later analysis, a clonal expansion index for each public chain was calculated from normalized within-repertoire ranks of inferred template counts. Generation probabilities in a later analysis came from a VDJ recombination model fitted to out-of-frame rearrangements, and those results were checked against IGoR. In a later analysis, hypergeometric tests were used to score TCR-TCR, TCR-HLA and TCR-CMV co-occurrence, with a repertoire-size bias correction applied to TCR pairs. In a later analysis, false discovery rates were estimated by permuting HLA or CMV assignments 20 times. In a later analysis, co-occurring TCRs were grouped using DBSCAN, and TCRdist sequence similarity was added for clustering within HLA-allele-positive subsets. Repertoires with fewer than 30,000 or more than 120,000 public chains, plus five repertoires with anomalous nucleotide sharing, were excluded from co-occurrence clustering. TCRdb holds this immuneACCESS table with in-frame rearrangements only. Some clones are missing; in checked studies, unresolved V genes explain under half, and the rest has no known cause. V, J and clone size are those of that table, while D and trimming were read from the DNA. For this sample there are about 260,000 clones; about 66% appear just once. Under 2.5% of the sample belongs to the ten largest clones.

In total, more than 500 healthy bone marrow donors made up the cohort. At the time of sampling, every cohort member was nominally healthy, though immune exposures that went unrecorded were likely present. The donor was CMV seronegative and belonged to the group of over 300 seronegative cohort members. Each donor provided a peripheral blood sample, and peripheral blood mononuclear cells were used for TCR beta sequencing. Genomic DNA was extracted from the blood cell samples with the Qiagen DNeasy Blood Extraction Kit. Sequencing used PBMCs. The TCR originated in a female donor in good health and CMV-seronegative.

The nucleotides read TGCGCCAGCAGCGCGGGAGGGATCACAGATACGCAGTATTTT. This translates into CASSAGGITDTQYF. This sequence uses TRBV5-1 and TRBJ2-3; TRBD2 matches 9 bases in the middle. As encoded in the germline V gene, CDR1 is SGHRS while CDR2 is YFSETQ. The CDR3 contains 14 residues, cysteine and phenylalanine counted. Just the 42-base CDR3 DNA is kept, in frame starting at base 1. Compared with germline, V lacks 4 bases and J lacks 2 bases; bases without a gene match: 2.